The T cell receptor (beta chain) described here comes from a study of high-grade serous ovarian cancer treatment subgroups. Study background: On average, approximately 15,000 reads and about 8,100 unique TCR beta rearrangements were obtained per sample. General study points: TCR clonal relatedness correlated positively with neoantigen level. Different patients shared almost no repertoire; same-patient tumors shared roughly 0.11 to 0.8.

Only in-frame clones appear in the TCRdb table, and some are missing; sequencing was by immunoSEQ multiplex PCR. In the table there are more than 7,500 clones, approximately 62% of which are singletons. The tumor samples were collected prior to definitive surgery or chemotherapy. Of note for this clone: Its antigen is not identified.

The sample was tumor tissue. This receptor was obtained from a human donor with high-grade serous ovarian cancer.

Here the CDR3 reads CASSLLQGSTDTQYF. CDR3 nucleotide sequence: TGCGCCAGCAGCTTATTACAGGGGAGCACAGATACGCAGTATTTT. This chain uses TRBV5-1 with TRBJ2-3, with 7 nucleotides matching TRBD1. Trimming took 2 bases from V and 0 from J; bases not matched to a gene: 3. This CDR3 has 15 residues. The germline gives CDR1 SGHRS, CDR2 YFSETQ.